This TCR beta chain derives from a study of regulatory T cells in long-lasting Graves disease. Whole-study results and caveats: More public clonotypes were shared by persistent patients (around 3,000) than by new patients (roughly 910).

Germline CDR1 is SNHLY and CDR2 is FYNNEI. Losses at the gene ends were 6 bases for V and 3 bases for J; bases not matched to a gene: 4. CDR3 length: 16 residues. Assembly of TCR beta libraries relied on iRepertoire HTBI primers together with Arm-PCR of CDR3 regions. Each CDR3 protein is one row after TCRdb ran MiXCR on the multiplex PCR reads. The table lists hundreds of thousands of distinct CDR3 sequences, 15% to 20% of them singletons. This clonotype was counted many times. Its specificity is unknown. The time point: newly diagnosed GD, antithyroid drugs for less than 3 months. RNA from PBMCs was the source of the TCR library.

The specimen comprised peripheral blood mononuclear cells (PBMCs), sampled at new diagnosis, from a patient treated with antithyroid drugs. The chain links TRBV2 to TRBJ2-1; TRBD2 aligns across 14 bases. This sequence was found in a female donor with Graves disease. The CDR3 coding sequence is TGTGCCAGCAGCGGGACTAGCGGGAGAAGCTACAATGAGCAGTTCTTC. It yields the protein CASSGTSGRSYNEQFF. The variable domain in full, completed from reference TRBV2 and TRBJ2-1, reads EPEVTQTPSHQVTQMGQEVILRCVPISNHLYFYWYRQILGQKVEFLVSFYNNEISEKSEIFDDQFSVERPDGSNFTLKIRSTKLEDSAMYFCASSGTSGRSYNEQFFGPGTRLTVL.